One sample yielded the 7 T cell receptor beta chains listed below, sequenced in a study of T cells in Graves' hyperthyroidism and ophthalmopathy. Authors of the study amplified TCR beta CDR3 regions from RNA transcripts. A set of HTBI primers served as the primers for a first-round RT-PCR of the TCR CDR3. TCRdb reprocessed the multiplex PCR reads with MiXCR, giving one entry per CDR3 protein. The data contain roughly 350,000 distinct CDR3 sequences, approximately 14% of them seen just once; the ten biggest clones take up around a fifth. The specimen was blood. Source of these receptors: a woman in her thirties with Graves' ophthalmopathy.

V usage is TRBV9 and J usage is TRBJ1-2; maybe TRBD1 (5 bases). The CDR3 is 12 amino acids. Trimming pared 4 bases from V and 6 bases from J, leaving 10 bases between. Germline CDR1 SGDLS, CDR2 YYNGEE. CDR3 sequence reads: CASSTTEDGYTF. The DNA of the CDR3 is TGTGCCAGCAGCACGACAGAGGATGGCTACACCTTC.

This clonotype was seen at least ten times. CDR3 bases: TGCAGTGCTAGTAACGGACAGGATGGCTACACCTTC. Residues: CSASNGQDGYTF. This chain joins TRBV20-1 and TRBJ1-2; 7 bases match TRBD1. V gave up 3 bases and J gave up 6 bases; unmatched junction bases: 4. CDR3 length: 12 amino acids. Per germline, CDR1 DFQATT and CDR2 SNEGSKA (reference sequence).

This clonotype was detected many times. The rearrangement links TRBV7-9 to TRBJ2-7, with D unresolved. Germline lookup yields CDR1 SEHNR and CDR2 FQNEAQ (reference sequence). Trimming cost V 1 base and J 6 bases, with 13 bases left between them. This CDR3 spans 14 amino acids. CDR3 amino acids: CASSLEAQIVEQYF. The DNA of the CDR3 is TGTGCCAGCAGCTTAGAAGCGCAAATCGTCGAGCAGTACTTC.

This clonotype was counted at least ten times. The rearrangement uses TRBV28 and TRBJ1-1; D is unresolved. Trimming removed 5 bases from V and 3 bases from J, with 13 bases in between. Germline CDR1 is MDHEN and CDR2 is SYDVKM. The CDR3 contains 14 residues. The CDR3 DNA sequence: TGTGCCAGCAGTCTACCAACTTCCTACACTGAAGCTTTCTTT. This codes for CASSLPTSYTEAFF. Combining the CDR3 with reference TRBV28 and TRBJ1-1 gives the whole variable domain DVKVTQSSRYLVKRTGEKVFLECVQDMDHENMFWYRQDPGLGLRLIYFSYDVKMKEKGDIPEGYSVSREKKERFSLILESASTNQTSMYLCASSLPTSYTEAFFGQGTRLTVV.

This clonotype was counted many times. The chain combines TRBV7-8 with TRBJ1-5; the D is unclear. V shed 1 base and J shed 4 bases, with 5 bases lying between them. The CDR3 spans 13 residues. In germline, CDR1 is SGHVS, CDR2 FQNEAQ. CDR3 DNA sequence: TGTGCCAGCAGCTTAGGAGTTAATCAGCCCCAGCATTTT. This translates into CASSLGVNQPQHF.

The J gene is TRBJ2-3, the V gene TRBV7-2; D call uncertain. V gave up 5 bases and J gave up 6 bases, with 18 bases separating them. Germline loops: CDR1 SGHTA, CDR2 FQGNSA. This CDR3 is 15 amino acids long. In DNA form, the CDR3 reads TGTGCCAGCAGCCACCGTCGGGCCCGAGTGGATACGCAGTATTTT. Translating it yields CASSHRRARVDTQYF.

This clonotype has a count of ten or more. This chain links TRBV28 with TRBJ2-5; 15 bases agree with TRBD2. CDR1 is MDHEN, CDR2 SYDVKM, per germline. CDR3 size: 17 residues. The junction had 6 bases not matched to a gene; V was cut back by 2 bases and J by 5 bases. CDR3 sequence reads: CASSLRGLAGGPETQYF. CDR3 DNA sequence: TGTGCCAGCAGTTTACGGGGACTAGCGGGGGGACCGGAGACCCAGTACTTC.